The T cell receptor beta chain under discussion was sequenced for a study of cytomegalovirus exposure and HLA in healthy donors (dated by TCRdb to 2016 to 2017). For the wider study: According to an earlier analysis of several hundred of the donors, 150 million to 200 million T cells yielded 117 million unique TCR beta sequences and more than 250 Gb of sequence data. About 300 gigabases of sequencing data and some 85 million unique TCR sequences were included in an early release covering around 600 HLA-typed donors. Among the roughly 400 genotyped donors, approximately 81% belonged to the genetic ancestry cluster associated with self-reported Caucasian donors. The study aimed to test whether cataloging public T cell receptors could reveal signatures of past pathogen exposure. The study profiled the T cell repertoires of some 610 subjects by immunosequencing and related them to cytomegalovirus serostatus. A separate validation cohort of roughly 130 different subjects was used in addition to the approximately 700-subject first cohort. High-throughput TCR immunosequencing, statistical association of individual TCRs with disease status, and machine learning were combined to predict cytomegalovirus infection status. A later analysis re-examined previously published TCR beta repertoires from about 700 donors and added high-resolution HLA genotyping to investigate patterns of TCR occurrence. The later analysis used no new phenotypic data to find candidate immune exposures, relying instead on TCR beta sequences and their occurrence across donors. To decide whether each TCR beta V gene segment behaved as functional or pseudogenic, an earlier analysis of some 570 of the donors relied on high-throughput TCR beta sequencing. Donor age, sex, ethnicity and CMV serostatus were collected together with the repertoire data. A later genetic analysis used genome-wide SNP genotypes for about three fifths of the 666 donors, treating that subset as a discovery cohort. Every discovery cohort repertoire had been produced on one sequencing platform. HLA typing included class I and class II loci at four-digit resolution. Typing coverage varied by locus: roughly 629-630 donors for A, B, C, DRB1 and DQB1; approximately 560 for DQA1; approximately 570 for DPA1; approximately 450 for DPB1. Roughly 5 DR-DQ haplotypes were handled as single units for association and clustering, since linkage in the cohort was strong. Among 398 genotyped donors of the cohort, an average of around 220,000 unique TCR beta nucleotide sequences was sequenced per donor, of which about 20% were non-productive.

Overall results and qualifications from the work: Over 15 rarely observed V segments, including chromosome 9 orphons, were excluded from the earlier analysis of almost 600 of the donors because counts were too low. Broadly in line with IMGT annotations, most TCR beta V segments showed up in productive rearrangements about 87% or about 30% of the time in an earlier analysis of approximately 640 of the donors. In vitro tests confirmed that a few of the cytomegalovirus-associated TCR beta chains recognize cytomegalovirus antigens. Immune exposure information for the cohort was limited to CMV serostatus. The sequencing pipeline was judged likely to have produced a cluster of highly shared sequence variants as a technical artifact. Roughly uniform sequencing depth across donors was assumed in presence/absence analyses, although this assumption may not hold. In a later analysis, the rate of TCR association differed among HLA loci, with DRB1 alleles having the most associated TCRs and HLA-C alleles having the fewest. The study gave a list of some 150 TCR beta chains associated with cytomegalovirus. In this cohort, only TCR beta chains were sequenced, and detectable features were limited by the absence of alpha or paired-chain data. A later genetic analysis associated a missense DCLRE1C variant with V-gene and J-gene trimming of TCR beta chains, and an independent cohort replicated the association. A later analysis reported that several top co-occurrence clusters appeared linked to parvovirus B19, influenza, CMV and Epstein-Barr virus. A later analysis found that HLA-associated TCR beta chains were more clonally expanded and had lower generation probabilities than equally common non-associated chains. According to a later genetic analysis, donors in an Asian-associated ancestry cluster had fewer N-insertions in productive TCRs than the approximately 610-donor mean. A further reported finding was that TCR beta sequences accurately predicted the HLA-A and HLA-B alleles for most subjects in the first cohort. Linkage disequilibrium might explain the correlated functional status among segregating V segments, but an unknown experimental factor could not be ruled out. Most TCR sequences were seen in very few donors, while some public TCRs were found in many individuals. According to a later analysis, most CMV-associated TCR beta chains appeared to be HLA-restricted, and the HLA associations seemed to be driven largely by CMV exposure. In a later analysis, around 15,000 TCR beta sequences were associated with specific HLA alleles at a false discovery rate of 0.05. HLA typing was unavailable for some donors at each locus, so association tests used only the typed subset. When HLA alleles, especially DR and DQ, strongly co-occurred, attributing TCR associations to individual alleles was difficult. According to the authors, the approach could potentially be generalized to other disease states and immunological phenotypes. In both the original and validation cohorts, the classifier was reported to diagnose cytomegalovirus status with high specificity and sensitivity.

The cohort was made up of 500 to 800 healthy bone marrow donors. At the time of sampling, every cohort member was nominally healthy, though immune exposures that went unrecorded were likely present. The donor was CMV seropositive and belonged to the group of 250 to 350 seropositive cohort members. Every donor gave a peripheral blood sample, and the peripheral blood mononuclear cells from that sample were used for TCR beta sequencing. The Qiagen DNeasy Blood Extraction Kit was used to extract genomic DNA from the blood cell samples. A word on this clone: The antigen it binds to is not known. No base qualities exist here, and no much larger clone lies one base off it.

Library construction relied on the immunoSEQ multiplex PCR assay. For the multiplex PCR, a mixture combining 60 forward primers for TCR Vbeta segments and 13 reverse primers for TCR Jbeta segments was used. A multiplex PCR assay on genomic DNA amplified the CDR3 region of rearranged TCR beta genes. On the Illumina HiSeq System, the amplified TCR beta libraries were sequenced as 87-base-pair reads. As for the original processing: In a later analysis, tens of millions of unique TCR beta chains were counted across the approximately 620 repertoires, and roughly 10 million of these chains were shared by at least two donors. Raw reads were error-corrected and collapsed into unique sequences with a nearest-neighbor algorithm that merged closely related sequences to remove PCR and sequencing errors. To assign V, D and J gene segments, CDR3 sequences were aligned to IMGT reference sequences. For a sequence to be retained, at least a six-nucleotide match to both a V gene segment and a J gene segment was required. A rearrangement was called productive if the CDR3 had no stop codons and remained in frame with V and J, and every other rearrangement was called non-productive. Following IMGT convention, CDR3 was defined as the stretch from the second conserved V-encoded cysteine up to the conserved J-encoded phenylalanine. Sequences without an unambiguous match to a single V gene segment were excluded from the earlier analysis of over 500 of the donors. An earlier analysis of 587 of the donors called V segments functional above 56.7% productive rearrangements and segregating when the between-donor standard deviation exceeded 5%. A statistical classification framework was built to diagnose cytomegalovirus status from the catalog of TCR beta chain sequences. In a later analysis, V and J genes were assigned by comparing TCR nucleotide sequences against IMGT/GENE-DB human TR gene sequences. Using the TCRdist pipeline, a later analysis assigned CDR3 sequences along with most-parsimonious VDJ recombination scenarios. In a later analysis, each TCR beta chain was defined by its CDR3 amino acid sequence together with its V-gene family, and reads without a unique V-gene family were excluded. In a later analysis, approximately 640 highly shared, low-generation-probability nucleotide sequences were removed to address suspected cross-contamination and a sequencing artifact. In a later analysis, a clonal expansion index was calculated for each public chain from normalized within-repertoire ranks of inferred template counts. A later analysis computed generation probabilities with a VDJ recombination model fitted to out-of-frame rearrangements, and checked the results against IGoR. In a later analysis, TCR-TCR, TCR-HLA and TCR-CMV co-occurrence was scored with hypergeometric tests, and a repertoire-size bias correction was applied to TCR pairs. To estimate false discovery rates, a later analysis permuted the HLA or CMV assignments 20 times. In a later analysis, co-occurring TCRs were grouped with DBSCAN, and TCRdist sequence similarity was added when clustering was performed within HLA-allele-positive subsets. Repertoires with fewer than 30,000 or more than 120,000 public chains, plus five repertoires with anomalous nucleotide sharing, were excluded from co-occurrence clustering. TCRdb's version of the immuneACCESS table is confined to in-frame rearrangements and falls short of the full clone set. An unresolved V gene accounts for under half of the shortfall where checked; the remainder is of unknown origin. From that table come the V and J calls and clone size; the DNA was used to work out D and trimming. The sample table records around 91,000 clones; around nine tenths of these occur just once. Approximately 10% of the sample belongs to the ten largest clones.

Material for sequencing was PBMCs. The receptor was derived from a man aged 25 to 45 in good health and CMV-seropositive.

The nucleotides read TGCAGCGTTGAAGATCAAGAAGGGGGAGACGAGCAGTACTTC. Its protein reads: CSVEDQEGGDEQYF. This receptor chain uses TRBV29-1 and TRBJ2-7; the D gene is perhaps TRBD1, on 6 matching bases. The CDR3 contains 14 residues, cysteine and phenylalanine counted. CDR3 DNA is the only sequence kept; it has 42 bases, read in frame from the first base. The V and J ends are trimmed by 0 bases and 5 bases, leaving 14 bases between them. Reading the germline V gene gives CDR1 SQVTM and CDR2 ANQGSEA.